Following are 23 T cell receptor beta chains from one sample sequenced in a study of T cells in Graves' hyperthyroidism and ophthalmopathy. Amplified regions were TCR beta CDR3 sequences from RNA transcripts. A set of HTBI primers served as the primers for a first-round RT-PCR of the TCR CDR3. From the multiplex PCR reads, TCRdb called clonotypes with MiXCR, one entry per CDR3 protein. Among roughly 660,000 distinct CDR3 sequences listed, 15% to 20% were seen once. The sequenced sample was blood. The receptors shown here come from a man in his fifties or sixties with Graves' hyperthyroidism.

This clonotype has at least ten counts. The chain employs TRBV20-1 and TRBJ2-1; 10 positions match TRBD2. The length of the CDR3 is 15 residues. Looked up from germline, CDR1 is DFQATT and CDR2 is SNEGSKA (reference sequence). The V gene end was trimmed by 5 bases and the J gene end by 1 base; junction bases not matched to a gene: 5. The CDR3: CSAPSGSGSYNEQFF. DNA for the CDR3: TGCAGTGCTCCTAGCGGGAGTGGTTCCTACAATGAGCAGTTCTTC.

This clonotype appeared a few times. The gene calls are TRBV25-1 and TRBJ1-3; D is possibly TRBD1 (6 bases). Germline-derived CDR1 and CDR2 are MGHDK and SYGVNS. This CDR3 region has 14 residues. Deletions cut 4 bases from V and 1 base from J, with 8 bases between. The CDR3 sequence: CASSGQVSGNTIYF. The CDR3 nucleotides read TGTGCCAGCAGTGGACAGGTTTCTGGAAACACCATATATTTT.

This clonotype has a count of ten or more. The CDR3: CASDPLARSTDTQYF. CDR3 in DNA: TGTGCCAGCGACCCACTAGCGCGCAGCACAGATACGCAGTATTTT. The chain couples TRBV28 to TRBJ2-3; 7 bases agree with TRBD2. CDR1 is MDHEN and CDR2 is SYDVKM in the germline V gene. The CDR3 contains 15 residues. V shed 8 bases, J shed 0 bases, and the junction held 8 bases outside the gene matches.

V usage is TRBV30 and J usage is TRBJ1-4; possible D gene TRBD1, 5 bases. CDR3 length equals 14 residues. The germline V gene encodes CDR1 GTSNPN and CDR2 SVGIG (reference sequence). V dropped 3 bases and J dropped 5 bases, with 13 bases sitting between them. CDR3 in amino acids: CAWRGRQINEKLFF. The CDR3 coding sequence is TGTGCCTGGAGGGGACGGCAAATAAATGAAAAACTGTTTTTT.

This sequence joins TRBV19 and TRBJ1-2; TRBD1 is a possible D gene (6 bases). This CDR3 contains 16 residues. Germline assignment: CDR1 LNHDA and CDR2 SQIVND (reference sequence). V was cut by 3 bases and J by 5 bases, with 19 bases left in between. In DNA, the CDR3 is TGTGCCAGTAGTATTCTCCGCAGGGGATCGGGTTATGGCTACACCTTC. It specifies CASSILRRGSGYGYTF.

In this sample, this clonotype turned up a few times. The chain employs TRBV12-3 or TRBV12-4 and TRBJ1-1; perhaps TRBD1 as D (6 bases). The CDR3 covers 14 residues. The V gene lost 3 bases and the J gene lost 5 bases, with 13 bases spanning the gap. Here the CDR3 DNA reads TGTGCCAGCAGTTTTTCACAGGGAAGAACTGAAGCTTTCTTT. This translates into CASSFSQGRTEAFF.

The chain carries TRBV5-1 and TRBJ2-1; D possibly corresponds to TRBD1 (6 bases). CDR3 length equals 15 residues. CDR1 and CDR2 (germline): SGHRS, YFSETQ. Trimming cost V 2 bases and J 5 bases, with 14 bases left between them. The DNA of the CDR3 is TGCGCCAGCAGCTTTAGAACAGGGTCCCACAATGAGCAGTTCTTC. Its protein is CASSFRTGSHNEQFF. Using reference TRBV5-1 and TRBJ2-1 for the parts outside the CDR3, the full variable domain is KAGVTQTPRYLIKTRGQQVTLSCSPISGHRSVSWYQQTPGQGLQFLFEYFSETQRNKGNFPGRFSGRQFSNSRSEMNVSTLELGDSALYLCASSFRTGSHNEQFFGPGTRLTVL.

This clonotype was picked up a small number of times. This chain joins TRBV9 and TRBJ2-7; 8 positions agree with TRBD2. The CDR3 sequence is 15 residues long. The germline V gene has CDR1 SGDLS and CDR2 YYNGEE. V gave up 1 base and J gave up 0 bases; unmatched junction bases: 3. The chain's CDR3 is CASSVLAGNSYEQYF. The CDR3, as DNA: TGTGCCAGCAGCGTACTAGCGGGCAACTCCTACGAGCAGTACTTC.

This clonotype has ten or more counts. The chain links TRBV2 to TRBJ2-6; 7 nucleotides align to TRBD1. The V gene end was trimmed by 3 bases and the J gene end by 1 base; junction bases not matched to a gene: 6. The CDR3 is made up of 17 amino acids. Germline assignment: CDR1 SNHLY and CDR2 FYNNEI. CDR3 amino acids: CASSDPGGYSGANVLTF. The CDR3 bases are TGTGCCAGCAGTGATCCAGGGGGTTATTCTGGGGCCAACGTCCTGACTTTC.

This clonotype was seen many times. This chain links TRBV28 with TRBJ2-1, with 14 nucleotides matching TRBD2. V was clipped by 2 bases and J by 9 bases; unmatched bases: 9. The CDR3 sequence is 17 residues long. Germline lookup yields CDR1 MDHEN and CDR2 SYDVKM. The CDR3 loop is CASSLGTSGSLGVEQFF. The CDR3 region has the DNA TGTGCCAGCAGTTTAGGGACTAGCGGGAGCTTGGGGGTTGAGCAGTTCTTC.

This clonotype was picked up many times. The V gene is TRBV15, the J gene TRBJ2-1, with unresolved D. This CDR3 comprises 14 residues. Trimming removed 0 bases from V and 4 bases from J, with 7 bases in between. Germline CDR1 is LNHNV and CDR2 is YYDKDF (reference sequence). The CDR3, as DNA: TGTGCCACCAGCAGAGATCAGAGTTACAATGAGCAGTTCTTC. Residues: CATSRDQSYNEQFF.

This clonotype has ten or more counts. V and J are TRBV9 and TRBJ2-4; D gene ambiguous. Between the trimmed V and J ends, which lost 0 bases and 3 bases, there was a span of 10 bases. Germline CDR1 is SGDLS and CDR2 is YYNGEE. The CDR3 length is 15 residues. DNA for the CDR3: TGTGCCAGCAGCGTAGAAGGTAGCTTCAAAAACATTCAGTACTTC. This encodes CASSVEGSFKNIQYF.

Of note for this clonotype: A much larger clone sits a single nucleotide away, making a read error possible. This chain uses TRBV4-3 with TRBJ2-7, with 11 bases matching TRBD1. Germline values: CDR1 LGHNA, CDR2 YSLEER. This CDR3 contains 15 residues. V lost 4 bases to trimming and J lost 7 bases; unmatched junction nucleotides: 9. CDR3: CASSPARDRGWEQYF. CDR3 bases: TGCGCCAGCAGCCCGGCAAGGGACAGGGGGTGGGAGCAGTACTTC.

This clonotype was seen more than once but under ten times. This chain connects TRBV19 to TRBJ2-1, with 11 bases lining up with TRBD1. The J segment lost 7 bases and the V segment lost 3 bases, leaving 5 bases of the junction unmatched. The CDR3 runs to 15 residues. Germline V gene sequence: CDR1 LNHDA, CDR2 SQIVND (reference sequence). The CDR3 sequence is CASSIMGQGGNEQFF. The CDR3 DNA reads TGTGCCAGTAGTATCATGGGACAGGGGGGGAATGAGCAGTTCTTC.

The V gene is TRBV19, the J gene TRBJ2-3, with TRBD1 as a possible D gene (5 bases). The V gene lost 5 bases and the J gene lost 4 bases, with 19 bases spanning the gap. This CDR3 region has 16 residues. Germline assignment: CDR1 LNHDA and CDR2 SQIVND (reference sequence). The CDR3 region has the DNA TGTGCCAGTAGTCCGGCGGTGGGGCAGGGCCCAGATACGCAGTATTTT. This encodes CASSPAVGQGPDTQYF. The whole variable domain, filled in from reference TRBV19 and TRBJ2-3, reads DGGITQSPKYLFRKEGQNVTLSCEQNLNHDAMYWYRQDPGQGLRLIYYSQIVNDFQKGDIAEGYSVSREKKESFPLTVTSAQKNPTAFYLCASSPAVGQGPDTQYFGPGTRLTVL.

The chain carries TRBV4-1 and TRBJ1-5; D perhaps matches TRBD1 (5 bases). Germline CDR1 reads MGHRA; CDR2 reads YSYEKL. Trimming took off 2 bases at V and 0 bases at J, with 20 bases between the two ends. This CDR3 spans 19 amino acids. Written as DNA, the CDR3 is TGCGCCAGCAGCCAAAGCCCGGGGTTCTCGGACACTAGCAATCAGCCCCAGCATTTT. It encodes CASSQSPGFSDTSNQPQHF.

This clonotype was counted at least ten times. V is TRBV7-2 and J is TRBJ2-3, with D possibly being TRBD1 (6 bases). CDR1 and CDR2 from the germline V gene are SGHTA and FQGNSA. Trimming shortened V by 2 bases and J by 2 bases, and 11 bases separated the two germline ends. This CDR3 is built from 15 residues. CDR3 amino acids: CASSLRQAITDTQYF. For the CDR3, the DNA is TGTGCCAGCAGCTTAAGACAGGCTATCACAGATACGCAGTATTTT.

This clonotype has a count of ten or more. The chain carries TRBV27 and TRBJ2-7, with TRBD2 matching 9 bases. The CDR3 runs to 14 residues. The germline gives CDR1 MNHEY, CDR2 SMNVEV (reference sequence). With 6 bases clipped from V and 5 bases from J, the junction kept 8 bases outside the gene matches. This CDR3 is CASSPLAGWDEQYF. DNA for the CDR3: TGTGCCAGCAGCCCTCTAGCGGGATGGGACGAGCAGTACTTC.

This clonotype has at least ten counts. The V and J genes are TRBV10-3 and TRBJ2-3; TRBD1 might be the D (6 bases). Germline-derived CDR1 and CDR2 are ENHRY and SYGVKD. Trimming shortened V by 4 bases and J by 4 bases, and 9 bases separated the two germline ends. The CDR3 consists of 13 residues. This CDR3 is CAISVTGSDTQYF. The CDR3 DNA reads TGTGCCATCAGTGTGACAGGTTCAGATACGCAGTATTTT.

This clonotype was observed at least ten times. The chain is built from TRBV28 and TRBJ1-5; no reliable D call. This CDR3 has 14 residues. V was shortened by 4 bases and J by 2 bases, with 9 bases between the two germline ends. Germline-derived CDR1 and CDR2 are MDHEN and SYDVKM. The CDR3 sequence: CASSSTPRNQPQHF. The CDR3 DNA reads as TGTGCCAGCAGTTCGACCCCTCGCAATCAGCCCCAGCATTTT. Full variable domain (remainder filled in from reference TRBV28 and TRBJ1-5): DVKVTQSSRYLVKRTGEKVFLECVQDMDHENMFWYRQDPGLGLRLIYFSYDVKMKEKGDIPEGYSVSREKKERFSLILESASTNQTSMYLCASSSTPRNQPQHFGDGTRLSIL.

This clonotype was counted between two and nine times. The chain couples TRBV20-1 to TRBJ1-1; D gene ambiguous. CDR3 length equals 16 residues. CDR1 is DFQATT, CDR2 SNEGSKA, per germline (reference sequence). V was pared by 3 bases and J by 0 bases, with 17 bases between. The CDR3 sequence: CSASKQSGTLNTEAFF. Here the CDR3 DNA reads TGCAGTGCTAGTAAACAGTCAGGAACCCTGAACACTGAAGCTTTCTTT.

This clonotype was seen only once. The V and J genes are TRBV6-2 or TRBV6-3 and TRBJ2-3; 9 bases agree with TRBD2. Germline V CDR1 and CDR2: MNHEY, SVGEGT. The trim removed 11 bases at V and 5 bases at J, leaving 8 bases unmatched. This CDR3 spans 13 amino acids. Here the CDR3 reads CAGSSGIGDTQYF. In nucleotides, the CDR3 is TGTGCCGGATCTAGCGGGATCGGAGATACGCAGTATTTT.

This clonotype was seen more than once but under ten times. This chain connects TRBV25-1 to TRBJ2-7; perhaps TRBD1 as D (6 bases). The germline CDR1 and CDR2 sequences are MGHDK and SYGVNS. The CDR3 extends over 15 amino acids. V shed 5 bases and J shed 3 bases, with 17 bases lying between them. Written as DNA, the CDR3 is TGTGCCAGCAGTAGAGGACAGAGCGGCTACTACGAGCAGTACTTC. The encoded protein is CASSRGQSGYYEQYF.